The 15 T cell receptor beta chains given below trace back to one sample, sequenced in a study of radiation and T cells in renal cell carcinoma. Libraries were prepared by immunoSEQ multiplex PCR; TCRdb keeps only in-frame clonotypes and omits some of them. The sample gives 20,000 to 25,000 clones, 45% to 55% of which show up once; about 20% is in the top ten. Specified treatment: treatment-naive control, cytoreductive nephrectomy. Here the sequenced sample was tumor tissue, taken from a patient whose treatment was nephrectomy without radiotherapy. The receptors originated from a human donor with renal cell carcinoma.

In its sample, this clone was seen many times. The rearrangement joins TRBV7-9 to TRBJ1-1, with D perhaps matching TRBD1 (6 bases). V shed 0 bases and J shed 10 bases, with 12 bases lying between them. The CDR3 spans 13 residues. Germline values: CDR1 SEHNR, CDR2 FQNEAQ (reference sequence). The CDR3 here is CASSLARQGRAFF. CDR3 sequence (DNA): TGTGCCAGCAGCTTAGCGCGGCAGGGGAGAGCTTTCTTT.

The chain recombines TRBV5-1 with TRBJ2-5; tentatively, D is TRBD1 (6 bases). CDR1 and CDR2 from the germline V gene are SGHRS and YFSETQ. The CDR3 covers 15 residues. The V and J ends lost 0 bases and 7 bases respectively, with 16 bases between them. DNA for the CDR3: TGCGCCAGCAGCTTGGAAGGGGACACCTGGGGGACCCAGTACTTC. Amino acid sequence: CASSLEGDTWGTQYF.

Regarding this clone: The sample has other DNA sequences that encode this CDR3 too. The CDR3 loop is CASRMGPNTEAFF. CDR3 sequence (DNA): TGTGCCAGCAGAATGGGCCCGAACACTGAAGCTTTCTTT. J is TRBJ1-1 and V is TRBV6-4; unclear D gene. The CDR3 runs 13 residues. The germline V gene has CDR1 MRHNA and CDR2 SNTAGT. V was shortened by 6 bases and J by 1 base, with 9 bases between the two germline ends.

The chain couples TRBV30 to TRBJ2-3; no clear D gene. Germline values: CDR1 GTSNPN, CDR2 SVGIG (reference sequence). Trimming left V 0 bases short and J 9 bases short, with 13 bases between. The CDR3 is made up of 13 amino acids. CDR3 in amino acids: CAWSVLNVGTQYF. DNA of the CDR3: TGTGCCTGGAGTGTACTTAACGTCGGAACGCAGTATTTT.

This clone was seen a single time. The V call is TRBV6-1, the J call TRBJ1-6; no clear D. There are 15 residues in the CDR3. V lost 6 bases to trimming and J lost 0 bases, with 9 bases between them. CDR1 and CDR2 (germline): MNHNS, SASEGT. The CDR3 loop reads CASRDLSSYNSPLHF. The CDR3 DNA reads TGTGCCAGCAGGGACCTGAGCTCCTATAATTCACCCCTCCACTTT.

This rearrangement joins TRBV30 to TRBJ1-1, with D tentatively TRBD1 (6 bases). This CDR3 is 13 amino acids long. V was pared by 5 bases and J by 4 bases, with 14 bases between. Germline loops: CDR1 GTSNPN, CDR2 SVGIG (reference sequence). The CDR3 nucleotides read TGTGCCTGGTCGCGGGGGCAGGGCACTGAAGCTTTCTTT. It is translated as CAWSRGQGTEAFF.

This chain links TRBV5-5 with TRBJ1-1; D is uncertain. Between the trimmed V and J ends, which lost 6 bases and 1 base, there was a span of 10 bases. This CDR3 contains 13 residues. Per the germline V gene, CDR1 is SGHKS and CDR2 is YYEKEE (reference sequence). The CDR3 coding sequence is TGTGCCAGCACCCGGACGGCGAACACTGAAGCTTTCTTT. This codes for CASTRTANTEAFF.

This chain uses TRBV4-3 with TRBJ2-7; D remains unclear. There are 14 residues in the CDR3. V was clipped by 0 bases and J by 0 bases, with 6 bases between them. CDR1 and CDR2 (germline): LGHNA, YSLEER. Here the CDR3 DNA reads TGCGCCAGCAGCCAAGATTCCTACTCCTACGAGCAGTACTTC. This encodes CASSQDSYSYEQYF.

The chain combines TRBV18 with TRBJ1-2, with 7 bases lining up with TRBD1. Trimming removed 6 bases from V and 3 bases from J; junction bases left unmatched: 4. Germline CDR1 reads KGHSH; CDR2 reads LQKENI. The length of the CDR3 is 13 residues. The CDR3 is CASSPGTDYGYTF. CDR3 bases: TGTGCCAGCTCGCCAGGGACAGACTATGGCTACACCTTC.

The chain is built from TRBV13 and TRBJ2-7; D unclear. The CDR3 runs 12 residues. Trimming removed 5 bases from V and 1 base from J, with 6 bases in between. The germline gives CDR1 PRHDT, CDR2 FYEKMQ (reference sequence). In nucleotides, the CDR3 is TGTGCCAGCAGCCTGGGGTCCTACGAGCAGTACTTC. This sequence encodes CASSLGSYEQYF.

The CDR3 coding sequence is TGTGCCAGTAGTATAGATAAGCGGGACAGGGGCAATCAGCCCCAGCATTTT. It codes for CASSIDKRDRGNQPQHF. The chain couples TRBV19 to TRBJ1-5; 9 bases are shared with TRBD1. CDR3 length: 17 amino acids. Per the germline V gene, CDR1 is LNHDA and CDR2 is SQIVND (reference sequence). J lost 2 bases, V lost 0 bases, and 5 bases had no gene match. Supplemented by reference TRBV19 and TRBJ1-5, the full variable domain reads DGGITQSPKYLFRKEGQNVTLSCEQNLNHDAMYWYRQDPGQGLRLIYYSQIVNDFQKGDIAEGYSVSREKKESFPLTVTSAQKNPTAFYLCASSIDKRDRGNQPQHFGDGTRLSIL.

This chain joins TRBV9 and TRBJ1-1; D is uncertain. This CDR3 has 17 residues. The ends were cut back, 0 bases at V and 1 base at J, with 16 bases in the middle. Germline-derived CDR1 and CDR2 are SGDLS and YYNGEE. The CDR3 DNA reads TGTGCCAGCAGCGTAGCTGTGGGAATAGGGCGGAACACTGAAGCTTTCTTT. Amino acid sequence: CASSVAVGIGRNTEAFF.

This rearrangement joins TRBV4-1 to TRBJ1-1; a weak D match, TRBD1 (5 bases). CDR1 and CDR2 (germline): MGHRA, YSYEKL. V was trimmed by 0 bases and J by 1 base, leaving 15 bases between them. The CDR3 is 17 residues long. The chain's CDR3 is CASSQDGAGQENTEAFF. The CDR3 DNA is TGCGCCAGCAGCCAAGATGGGGCGGGCCAAGAGAACACTGAAGCTTTCTTT.

This clone was observed a handful of times. The genes are TRBV30 and TRBJ1-1, with unresolved D. The germline V gene encodes CDR1 GTSNPN and CDR2 SVGIG (reference sequence). V lost 5 bases and J lost 2, with 3 bases in between. The CDR3 extends over 10 amino acids. CDR3 amino acids: CAWGNTEAFF. The CDR3, as DNA: TGTGCCTGGGGTAACACTGAAGCTTTCTTT. The full variable domain, rest sourced from reference TRBV30 and TRBJ1-1, is SQTIHQWPATLVQPVGSPLSLECTVEGTSNPNLYWYRQAAGRGLQLLFYSVGIGQISSEVPQNLSASRPQDRQFILSSKKLLLSDSGFYLCAWGNTEAFFGQGTRLTVV.

This clone showed up just once. This chain joins TRBV6-5 and TRBJ2-1; 8 bases are a match to TRBD1. Per the germline V gene, CDR1 is MNHEY and CDR2 is SVGAGI. Trimming removed 8 bases from V and 4 bases from J; junction bases left unmatched: 7. The CDR3 runs 14 residues. This chain's CDR3 is CASGQGGDYNEQFF. The CDR3 nucleotides read TGTGCCAGCGGACAGGGAGGCGATTACAATGAGCAGTTCTTC.